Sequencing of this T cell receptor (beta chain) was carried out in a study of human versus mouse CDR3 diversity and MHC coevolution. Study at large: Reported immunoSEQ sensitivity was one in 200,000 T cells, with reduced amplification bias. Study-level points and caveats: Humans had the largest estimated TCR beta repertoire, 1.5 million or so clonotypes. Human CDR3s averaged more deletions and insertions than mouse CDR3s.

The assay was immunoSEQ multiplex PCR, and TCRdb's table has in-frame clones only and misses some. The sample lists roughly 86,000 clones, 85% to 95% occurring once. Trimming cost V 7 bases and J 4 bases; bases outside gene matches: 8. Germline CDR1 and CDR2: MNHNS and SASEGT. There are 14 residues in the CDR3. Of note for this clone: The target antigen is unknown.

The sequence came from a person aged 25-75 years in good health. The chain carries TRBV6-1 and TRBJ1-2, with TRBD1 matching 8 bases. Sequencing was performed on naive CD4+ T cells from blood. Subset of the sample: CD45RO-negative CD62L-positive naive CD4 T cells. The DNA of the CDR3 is TGTGCCAGCAAGGACAGGGTCCGGGGCTATGGCTACACCTTC. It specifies CASKDRVRGYGYTF.